This is a list of T cell receptor beta chains from one sample in a study of T cell responses to AZD1222 COVID-19 vaccine. The assay was immunoSEQ multiplex PCR, and TCRdb's table has in-frame clones only and misses some. Of some 130,000 clones detected, around 90% appear once; the ten largest clones hold just over 5.5%. The sample was peripheral blood, taken on day 0 of AZD1222 vaccination. The receptors shown here come from an adult in good health. Both conserved end residues are part of each CDR3. Each record gives: V gene, J gene, CDR3 protein.

>TRBV4-1|TRBJ2-5
CASSHREGREETQYF
>TRBV28|TRBJ1-4
CASNGRLREKLFF
>TRBV19|TRBJ2-2
CASKLDRANTGELFF
>TRBV5-3|TRBJ2-3
CARSRRVLREMVNTDTQYF
>TRBV12-3/TRBV12-4|TRBJ1-1
CASSLSTEAFF
>TRBV4-3|TRBJ2-1
CASSRGTQNYEQFF
>TRBV7-9|TRBJ1-5
CASSPGDSNQPQHF
>TRBV4-1|TRBJ2-7
CASSQVRTTSEQYF
>TRBV7-6|TRBJ2-1
CASSFLPGLAGGTYNEQFF
>TRBV7-2|TRBJ1-1
CASSLTRGNTEAFF
>TRBV9|TRBJ2-2
CASSFKRTSGTTGELFF
>TRBV19|TRBJ1-5
CASSPTDRGQPQHF
>TRBV6-5|TRBJ2-7
CASSSGRPTYEQYF
>TRBV6-6|TRBJ1-3
CASSFQGGGNTIYF
>TRBV6-2/TRBV6-3|TRBJ2-7
CASSGPTSGKFEQYF
>TRBV5-1|TRBJ1-4
CASSPSGATNEKLFF
>TRBV18|TRBJ1-6
CASTIRQGNNSPLHF
>TRBV5-4|TRBJ2-7
CASSLAGGRYEQYF
>TRBV7-9|TRBJ2-1
CASSSGTSGYNEQFF
>TRBV6-2/TRBV6-3|TRBJ2-5
CASSPFPPLSGREETQYF
>TRBV27|TRBJ2-1
CASSLTISYNEQFF
>TRBV6-2/TRBV6-3|TRBJ1-5
CASSPPQVMLLAGQPQHF
>TRBV18|TRBJ2-2
CASSPAAGMNTGELFF
>TRBV6-4|TRBJ2-6
CASSGILGANVLTF
>TRBV27|TRBJ1-5
CASSLQGSNQPQHF
>TRBV10-1|TRBJ2-1
CASSEGTSRNEQFF
>TRBV5-1|TRBJ2-3
CASSLSGEDTQYF
>TRBV19|TRBJ2-2
CASSLYYGELFF
>TRBV2|TRBJ1-2
CASNMGYGGYTF
>TRBV29-1|TRBJ2-1
CSFGQGPGLGSENEQFF
>TRBV6-2/TRBV6-3|TRBJ2-7
CASSSSRGRPGGEQYF
>TRBV5-6|TRBJ1-3
CASSLGTRNTIYF
>TRBV3-1/TRBV3-2|TRBJ2-2
CASSQDLESPGLAGEDTGELFF
>TRBV12-3/TRBV12-4|TRBJ1-2
CASSFQGNGYTF
>TRBV24-1|TRBJ2-2
CATRTGANTGELFF
>TRBV10-3|TRBJ2-3
CAISEGLAGESQYF
>TRBV28|TRBJ1-2
CASSIRGGKLGGYTF
>TRBV5-1|TRBJ2-3
CASSLDGLGTDTQYF
>TRBV7-2|TRBJ2-2
CASSLSLALGRNTGELFF
>TRBV27|TRBJ2-7
CASSFRPRAYEQYF
>TRBV12-3/TRBV12-4|TRBJ2-2
CASKDTGELFF
>TRBV5-1|TRBJ1-3
CASSLNAGTANSGNTIYF
>TRBV7-9|TRBJ2-5
CASSPTQWTGSLEETQYF
>TRBV4-3|TRBJ1-5
CASSQDYPPGDRQNQPQHF
>TRBV18|TRBJ1-5
CASSPNLSNQPQHF
>TRBV19|TRBJ2-7
CASSIRDYEQYF
>TRBV7-6|TRBJ1-1
CASSFVGPTEAFF
>TRBV6-5|TRBJ1-5
CASREDYSNQPQHF
>TRBV19|TRBJ1-1
CASSAPPTGLNTEAFF
>TRBV5-1|TRBJ2-2
CASSYTSLRDANTGELFF